This T cell receptor (beta chain) is from a study of blood T cell repertoires in COVID-19. Background on the study: The United States, Italy and Spain supplied acute and convalescent COVID-19 samples. Nucleic acid was either cDNA or gDNA, and it came from T cells, B-cell-depleted T cells, or PBMCs.

In the authors' workflow: It was from reference gene primer amplification that nucleated cell counts were estimated. Measured with immunoSEQ multiplex PCR; TCRdb has only the in-frame clones, and not every one. The V and J calls and clone size are taken from that table; D and trimming were inferred from the DNA. The sample carries fewer than 15,000 clones, 65% to 90% recorded once. In germline, CDR1 is SGHRS, CDR2 YFSETQ. Trimming shortened V by 4 bases and J by 7 bases, and 15 bases separated the two germline ends. CDR3 length equals 13 residues. The table lists this clone with a few counts. The sequenced sample was peripheral blood. The chain employs TRBV5-1 and TRBJ2-7; tentative D call: TRBD2 (6 bases). The receptor's source is a man aged 80 or over with acute or convalescent COVID-19. CDR3 in DNA: TGCGCCAGCAGCCGGGACTCCGAGGAAGAGCAGTACTTC. It encodes CASSRDSEEEQYF.